The 21 T cell receptor beta chains listed next were all sequenced from one sample in a study of T cell responses to AZD1222 COVID-19 vaccine. Produced via immunoSEQ multiplex PCR; TCRdb's table is partial and in-frame only. This table has some 99,000 clones, around 85% appearing once. The sequencing here drew on peripheral blood, taken 28 days after the second AZD1222 dose. The receptors were sampled from an adult who received the AZD1222 COVID-19 vaccine.

This clone was seen once. V gene TRBV18 combines with J gene TRBJ1-2; maybe TRBD1 (5 bases). Per germline, CDR1 KGHSH and CDR2 LQKENI. The V end lost 3 bases, the J end lost 2 bases, and 7 bases lay between the germline ends. This CDR3 comprises 13 residues. The CDR3 sequence is CASSPDRNYGYTF. CDR3 nucleotides: TGTGCCAGCTCACCTGACAGAAACTATGGCTACACCTTC. Drawing the rest from reference TRBV18 and TRBJ1-2, the complete variable domain is NAGVMQNPRHLVRRRGQEARLRCSPMKGHSHVYWYRQLPEEGLKFMVYLQKENIIDESGMPKERFSAEFPKEGPSILRIQQVVRGDSAAYFCASSPDRNYGYTFGSGTRLTVV.

This clone has more than one count but fewer than ten. The chain couples TRBV6-5 to TRBJ2-1, with 9 bases matching TRBD2. The CDR3 length is 12 residues. Germline values: CDR1 MNHEY, CDR2 SVGAGI. The J segment lost 10 bases and the V segment lost 9 bases, leaving 7 bases of the junction unmatched. CDR3 sequence reads: CASGGSGSEQFF. DNA of the CDR3: TGTGCCAGTGGTGGTAGCGGGAGCGAGCAGTTCTTC.

This clone was found a few times. The same CDR3 also results from other DNA sequences found in this sample. The chain employs TRBV4-3 and TRBJ1-3; no reliable D call. Germline values: CDR1 LGHNA, CDR2 YSLEER. V shed 0 bases and J shed 0 bases, with 6 bases lying between them. This CDR3 contains 15 residues. The CDR3 nucleotides are TGCGCCAGCAGCCAAGATGGGTTCTCTGGAAACACCATATATTTT. It codes for CASSQDGFSGNTIYF.

This sequence joins TRBV28 and TRBJ2-7; 8 bases are shared with TRBD2. This CDR3 has 14 amino acids. V was clipped by 9 bases and J by 4 bases; unmatched bases: 11. CDR1 MDHEN and CDR2 SYDVKM come from the germline V gene. The CDR3 reads CASSPPAGGYEQYF. The CDR3 coding sequence is TGTGCCAGTAGTCCCCCGGCGGGAGGATACGAGCAGTACTTC.

The chain is built from TRBV3-1 (or the pseudogene TRBV3-2) and TRBJ2-5; TRBD2 matches at 14 bases. Germline CDR1 LGHDT, CDR2 YNNKEL (reference sequence). This CDR3 is 20 amino acids long. The junction had 14 bases not matched to a gene; V was cut back by 0 bases and J by 5 bases. The CDR3 DNA is TGTGCCAGCAGCCAAGAGGTTCCCGGGACTAGCGGGGGCCGAGGGGAGACCCAGTACTTC. It yields the protein CASSQEVPGTSGGRGETQYF.

V gene TRBV28 combines with J gene TRBJ1-2; a possible D gene is TRBD1 (6 bases). The V end lost 8 bases, the J end lost 6 bases, and 10 bases lay between the germline ends. The CDR3 loop spans 11 amino acids. Germline V gene sequence: CDR1 MDHEN, CDR2 SYDVKM. In DNA form, the CDR3 reads TGTGCCAGCGAAACAGGGAATGGCTACACCTTC. It codes for CASETGNGYTF.

This chain uses TRBV5-8 with TRBJ1-1; D is possibly TRBD1 (6 bases). Germline CDR1 is SGHTS and CDR2 is YDEGEE. The length of the CDR3 is 15 residues. The germline V and J ends were trimmed by 6 bases and 3 bases, with 18 bases remaining between them. Here the CDR3 DNA reads TGTGCCAGCAAGATCGGTACAGGGATGGACACTGAAGCTTTCTTT. Protein sequence: CASKIGTGMDTEAFF.

The V and J genes are TRBV13 and TRBJ2-1; maybe TRBD2 (6 bases). The V end was cut by 5 bases, the J end by 11 bases, with 22 bases between. The germline V gene has CDR1 PRHDT and CDR2 FYEKMQ (reference sequence). This CDR3 is built from 15 residues. CDR3 nucleotides: TGTGCCAGCAGCCTTCGTAGCGGAGCCGGCGGTAAGCAGTTCTTC. This codes for CASSLRSGAGGKQFF.

The rearrangement links TRBV19 to TRBJ2-7; 8 nucleotides agree with TRBD2. Germline V gene sequence: CDR1 LNHDA, CDR2 SQIVND (reference sequence). The trim removed 3 bases at V and 0 bases at J, leaving 10 bases unmatched. The CDR3 has 17 residues. The CDR3 DNA is TGTGCCAGTAGTATTCGGACCGGGAGGGGGAGCTCCTACGAGCAGTACTTC. Translated: CASSIRTGRGSSYEQYF.

V gene TRBV7-7 combines with J gene TRBJ2-2; D possibly corresponds to TRBD1 (6 bases). The CDR3 extends over 13 amino acids. V lost 5 bases and J lost 5, with 9 bases in between. The germline gives CDR1 SSHAT, CDR2 FNYEAQ (reference sequence). CDR3 protein: CASSPGVTGELFF. CDR3 bases: TGTGCCAGCAGCCCAGGGGTTACCGGGGAGCTGTTTTTT.

V is TRBV3-1 (or the pseudogene TRBV3-2) and J is TRBJ2-7, with TRBD1 as a possible D gene (6 bases). Germline V CDR1 and CDR2: LGHDT, YNNKEL (reference sequence). Trimming took off 5 bases at V and 3 bases at J, with 14 bases between the two ends. CDR3 size: 14 residues. CDR3 amino acids: CASSSGTGSYEQYF. The CDR3 DNA sequence: TGTGCCAGCAGCTCCGGTACAGGGAGCTACGAGCAGTACTTC.

V is TRBV28 and J is TRBJ2-2, with D uncertain. The V end lost 8 bases, the J end lost 1 base, and 17 bases lay between the germline ends. This CDR3 spans 16 amino acids. The germline V gene encodes CDR1 MDHEN and CDR2 SYDVKM. The CDR3 protein is CASSIAAIGNTGELFF. The CDR3 DNA reads TGTGCCAGCTCCATCGCCGCCATAGGGAACACCGGGGAGCTGTTTTTT.

The genes are TRBV11-3 and TRBJ2-5, with 10 bases lining up with TRBD2. The CDR3 sequence is 16 residues long. CDR1 is SGHNT, CDR2 YENEEA, per germline. The V segment lost 4 bases and the J segment 5 bases; nucleotides outside the gene matches: 10. DNA for the CDR3: TGTGCCAGCAGCTCCGCGGGAAGAGCGGGAGGGGAGACCCAGTACTTC. Protein: CASSSAGRAGGETQYF.

The rearrangement links TRBV19 to TRBJ1-1; maybe TRBD1 (5 bases). Germline loops: CDR1 LNHDA, CDR2 SQIVND (reference sequence). The ends were cut back, 3 bases at V and 1 base at J, with 9 bases in the middle. This CDR3 has 14 amino acids. CDR3 bases: TGTGCCAGTAGTATCCTGGGGGGGAACACTGAAGCTTTCTTT. Protein product: CASSILGGNTEAFF.

The chain couples TRBV5-5 to TRBJ1-2, with a tentative D call TRBD1 (5 bases). CDR3 size: 19 residues. The V gene's germline CDR1 is SGHKS and CDR2 YYEKEE (reference sequence). Trimming pared 1 base from V and 3 bases from J, leaving 25 bases between. CDR3 DNA: TGTGCCAGCAGCTTGAAAGTGATGGGCCCATCGGGACCTGACTATGGCTACACCTTC. It codes for CASSLKVMGPSGPDYGYTF.

The CDR3: CASSRDRENYGYTF. The CDR3 bases are TGCGCCAGCAGCCGGGACAGGGAAAACTATGGCTACACCTTC. This chain links TRBV5-1 with TRBJ1-2; 9 bases agree with TRBD1. The V and J ends lost 4 bases and 2 bases, in that order; junction bases with no gene match: 3. Germline loops: CDR1 SGHRS, CDR2 YFSETQ. This CDR3 spans 14 amino acids.

This rearrangement joins TRBV7-9 to TRBJ2-1; 8 nucleotides align to TRBD2. CDR3 length equals 13 residues. Per the germline V gene, CDR1 is SEHNR and CDR2 is FQNEAQ (reference sequence). V dropped 4 bases and J dropped 9; count of bases not matched to a gene: 5. The CDR3 coding sequence is TGTGCCAGCAGCTGGACTAGCCGCGGTGAGCAGTTCTTC. Translating it yields CASSWTSRGEQFF.

This clone was seen a single time. The V gene is TRBV12-3 or TRBV12-4, the J gene TRBJ2-3; D call uncertain. Trimming pared 6 bases from V and 3 bases from J, leaving 4 bases between. The CDR3 sequence is 11 residues long. In DNA form, the CDR3 reads TGTGCCAGCAGATATACAGATACGCAGTATTTT. The encoded protein is CASRYTDTQYF.

The V and J genes are TRBV12-3 or TRBV12-4 and TRBJ1-2; D unresolved. The ends were cut back, 6 bases at V and 4 bases at J, with 6 bases in the middle. This CDR3 is built from 11 residues. The CDR3 spells CASSTGYGYTF. CDR3 in DNA: TGTGCCAGCAGCACGGGCTATGGCTACACCTTC.

The chain is built from TRBV12-3 or TRBV12-4 and TRBJ1-2; the D gene is possibly TRBD1 (6 bases). V was cut by 6 bases and J by 9 bases, with 14 bases left in between. The CDR3 consists of 12 residues. In nucleotides, the CDR3 is TGTGCCAGCAGCCCGACAGGTTATAGCTACACCTTC. Residues: CASSPTGYSYTF.

The chain is built from TRBV10-2 and TRBJ2-7; D unresolved. CDR1 WSHSY and CDR2 SAAADI come from the germline V gene. V lost 3 bases, J lost 7 bases, and 7 bases lay in between. CDR3 size: 11 residues. The CDR3 sequence is CASSERTEQYF. In nucleotides, the CDR3 is TGCGCCAGCAGTGAAAGAACTGAGCAGTACTTC.